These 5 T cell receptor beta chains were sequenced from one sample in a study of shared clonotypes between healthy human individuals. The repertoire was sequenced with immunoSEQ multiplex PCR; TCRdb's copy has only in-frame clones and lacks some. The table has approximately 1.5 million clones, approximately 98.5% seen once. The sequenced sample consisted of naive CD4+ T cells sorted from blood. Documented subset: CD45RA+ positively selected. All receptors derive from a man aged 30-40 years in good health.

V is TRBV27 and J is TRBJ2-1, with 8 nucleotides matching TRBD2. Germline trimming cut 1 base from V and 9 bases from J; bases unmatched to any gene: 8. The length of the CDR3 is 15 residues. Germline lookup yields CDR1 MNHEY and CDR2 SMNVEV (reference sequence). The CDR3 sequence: CASSLFTSGRGEQFF. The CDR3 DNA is TGTGCCAGCAGTTTATTCACTAGCGGCCGGGGTGAGCAGTTCTTC.

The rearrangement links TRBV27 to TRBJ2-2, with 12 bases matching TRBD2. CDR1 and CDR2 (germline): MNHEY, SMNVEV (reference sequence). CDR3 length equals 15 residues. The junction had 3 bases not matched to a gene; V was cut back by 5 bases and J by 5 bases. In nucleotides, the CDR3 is TGTGCCAGCAGTGCGGGGACTAGCGGGACCGGGGAGCTGTTTTTT. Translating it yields CASSAGTSGTGELFF.

In DNA, the CDR3 is TGTGCCAGCAGCTCTGGGGGGGAGCTGTTTTTT. Translating it yields CASSSGGELFF. The J gene is TRBJ2-2, the V gene TRBV2; D uncertain. V was clipped by 6 bases and J by 8 bases, with 7 bases between them. The CDR3 contains 11 residues. The germline V gene has CDR1 SNHLY and CDR2 FYNNEI.

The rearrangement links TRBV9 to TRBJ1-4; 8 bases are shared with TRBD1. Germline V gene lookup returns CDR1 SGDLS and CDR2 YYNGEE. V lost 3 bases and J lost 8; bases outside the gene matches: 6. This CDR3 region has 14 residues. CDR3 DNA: TGTGCCAGCAGCGCCCAGGGGGCGGACGAAAAACTGTTTTTT. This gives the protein CASSAQGADEKLFF.

In nucleotides, the CDR3 is TGTGCCAGCATCGCCTTCGGGACGGATAATGAAAAACTGTTTTTT. It encodes CASIAFGTDNEKLFF. The chain links TRBV7-8 to TRBJ1-4; D may be TRBD1 (5 bases). V was cut by 7 bases and J by 4 bases, with 16 bases left in between. CDR1 is SGHVS, CDR2 FQNEAQ, per germline. The CDR3 is made up of 15 amino acids.